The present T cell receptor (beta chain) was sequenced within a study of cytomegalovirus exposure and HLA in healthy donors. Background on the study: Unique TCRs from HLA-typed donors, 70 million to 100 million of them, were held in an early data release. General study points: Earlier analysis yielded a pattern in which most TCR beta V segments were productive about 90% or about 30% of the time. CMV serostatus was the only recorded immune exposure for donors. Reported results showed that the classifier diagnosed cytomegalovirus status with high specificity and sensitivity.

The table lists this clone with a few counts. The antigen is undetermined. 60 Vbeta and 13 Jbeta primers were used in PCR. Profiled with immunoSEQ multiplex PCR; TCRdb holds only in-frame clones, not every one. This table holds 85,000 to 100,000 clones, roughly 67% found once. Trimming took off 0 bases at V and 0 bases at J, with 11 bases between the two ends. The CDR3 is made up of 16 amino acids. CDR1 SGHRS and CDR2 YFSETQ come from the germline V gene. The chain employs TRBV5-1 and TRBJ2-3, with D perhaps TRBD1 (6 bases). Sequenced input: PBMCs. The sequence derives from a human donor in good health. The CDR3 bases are TGCGCCAGCAGCTTGGCCGGAACAGGGAGCACAGATACGCAGTATTTT. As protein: CASSLAGTGSTDTQYF.